This T cell receptor beta chain was obtained from a study of cytomegalovirus exposure and HLA in healthy donors. Study summary: Of 398 genotyped donors, approximately 84% clustered with self-reported Caucasian donors. The study's findings and limits: Common viral pathogens seemed, in a later analysis, to connect with several of the most significant clusters.

V gave up 0 bases and J gave up 8 bases; unmatched junction bases: 6. The CDR3 extends over 16 amino acids. Germline-derived CDR1 and CDR2 are MNHEY and SMNVEV (reference sequence). The PCR contained 60 Vbeta and 13 Jbeta primers. The protocol was immunoSEQ multiplex PCR, while the TCRdb copy is restricted to in-frame clones and leaves out a portion. The data show approximately 160,000 clones, with more than 60% seen just once and approximately 3.4% held by the top ten. This clone was seen a few times. Its antigen is not known. Sample: PBMCs. This sequence was found in a woman between 45 and 60 years old in good health and CMV-seropositive. This chain connects TRBV27 to TRBJ1-4, with 10 bases aligning to TRBD1. The CDR3 DNA reads TGTGCCAGCAGTTTATCTTTCGGGACAGGGGAAGAAAAACTGTTTTTT. Residues: CASSLSFGTGEEKLFF.